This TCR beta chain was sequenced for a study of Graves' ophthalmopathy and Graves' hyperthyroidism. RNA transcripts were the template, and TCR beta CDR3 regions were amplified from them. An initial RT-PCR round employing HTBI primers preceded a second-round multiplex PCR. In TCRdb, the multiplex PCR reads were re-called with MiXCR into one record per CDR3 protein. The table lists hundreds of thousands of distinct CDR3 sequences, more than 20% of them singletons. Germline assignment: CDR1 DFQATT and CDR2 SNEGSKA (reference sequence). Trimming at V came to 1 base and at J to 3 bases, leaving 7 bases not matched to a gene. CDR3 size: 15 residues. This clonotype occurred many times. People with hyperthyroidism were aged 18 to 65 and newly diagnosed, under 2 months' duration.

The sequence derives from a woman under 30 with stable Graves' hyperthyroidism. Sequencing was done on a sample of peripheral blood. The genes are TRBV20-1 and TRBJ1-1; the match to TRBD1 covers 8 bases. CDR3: CSARGQGAEYTEAFF. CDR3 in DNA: TGCAGTGCTAGAGGGCAGGGGGCAGAGTACACTGAAGCTTTCTTT.